This TCR beta chain originates from a study of cytomegalovirus exposure and HLA in healthy donors. General study results and limits: TCR clusters originating in the first cohort tended to co-occur in the roughly 120 validation repertoires, according to a later analysis.

TCRdb's table, derived via immunoSEQ multiplex PCR, lists solely in-frame clones and lacks some. This sample has some 190,000 clones, with about 89% found just once. CDR3 length: 11 residues. Germline CDR1 and CDR2: SGHTA and FQGNSA. V was pared by 1 base and J by 5 bases, with 3 bases between. A remark on this clone: Its antigen is unknown.

The chain has TRBV7-2 and TRBJ2-7; D unresolved. This TCR was sampled from a man aged 25 to 45 in good health and CMV-seropositive. Source material: PBMCs. CDR3 bases: TGTGCCAGCAGCTTAGGCGACGAGCAGTACTTC. Translated, it gives CASSLGDEQYF.